The source of this TCR beta chain is a study of shared clonotypes between healthy human individuals. TCRdb keeps only in-frame clones here, not all; method: immunoSEQ multiplex PCR. The repertoire holds about 1.5 million clones, with around 97% as singletons. The CDR3 extends over 15 amino acids. Germline values: CDR1 GTSNPN, CDR2 SVGIG (reference sequence). V shed 0 bases and J shed 0 bases, with 12 bases lying between them. The material sequenced was naive CD4+ T cells sorted from blood. The subset is: CD45RA+ positively selected. The V call is TRBV30, the J call TRBJ2-7, with D maybe TRBD2 (6 bases). This sequence was found in a young man in good health. The CDR3 spells CAWSVLGGNSYEQYF. CDR3 sequence (DNA): TGTGCCTGGAGTGTACTCGGAGGGAACTCCTACGAGCAGTACTTC.